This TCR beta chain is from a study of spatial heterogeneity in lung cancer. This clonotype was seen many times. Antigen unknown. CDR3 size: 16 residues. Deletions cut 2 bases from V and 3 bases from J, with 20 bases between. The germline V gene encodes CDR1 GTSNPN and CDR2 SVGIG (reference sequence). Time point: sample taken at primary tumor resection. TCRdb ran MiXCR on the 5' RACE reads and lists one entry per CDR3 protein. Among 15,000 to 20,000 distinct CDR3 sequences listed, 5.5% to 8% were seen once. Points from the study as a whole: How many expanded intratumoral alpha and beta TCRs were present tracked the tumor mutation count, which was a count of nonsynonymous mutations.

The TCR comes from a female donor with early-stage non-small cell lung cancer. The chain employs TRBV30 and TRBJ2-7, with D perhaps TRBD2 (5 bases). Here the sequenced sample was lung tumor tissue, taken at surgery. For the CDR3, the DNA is TGTGCCTGGAGTCTATACCGTAATGGGAGAGTCTACGAGCAGTACTTC. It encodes CAWSLYRNGRVYEQYF.